Described below is a single T cell receptor beta chain sequence and its context. Its antigen remains unidentified. As the method for making TCR beta libraries, quantitative 5'-RACE with molecular barcodes was used. Each CDR3 protein gets one entry after TCRdb re-called the 5' RACE reads with MiXCR. The table has 150,000 or so distinct CDR3 sequences, under 35% seen once; the top ten hold about 5.5%. This specimen belongs to a study of CD8 T cells in ankylosing spondylitis. Study-level points and caveats: Disease-linked clones were CD8+ and relatively rare in peripheral blood. Disease-associated clones were reportedly significantly overrepresented in matched ankylosing spondylitis synovial fluid.

CDR1 SGHRS and CDR2 YFSETQ come from the germline V gene. V was shortened by 7 bases and J by 4 bases, with 20 bases between the two germline ends. There are 15 residues in the CDR3. The sample taken for sequencing was synovial fluid, either unsorted or a sorted T cell fraction (not recorded which). This rearrangement joins TRBV5-1 to TRBJ1-2; weak D call: TRBD1 (5 bases). This clonotype was obtained from a male donor with ankylosing spondylitis. This CDR3 reads CASYWGGELFYGYTF. The CDR3 nucleotides are TGCGCCAGCTATTGGGGCGGTGAGCTCTTCTATGGCTACACCTTC.